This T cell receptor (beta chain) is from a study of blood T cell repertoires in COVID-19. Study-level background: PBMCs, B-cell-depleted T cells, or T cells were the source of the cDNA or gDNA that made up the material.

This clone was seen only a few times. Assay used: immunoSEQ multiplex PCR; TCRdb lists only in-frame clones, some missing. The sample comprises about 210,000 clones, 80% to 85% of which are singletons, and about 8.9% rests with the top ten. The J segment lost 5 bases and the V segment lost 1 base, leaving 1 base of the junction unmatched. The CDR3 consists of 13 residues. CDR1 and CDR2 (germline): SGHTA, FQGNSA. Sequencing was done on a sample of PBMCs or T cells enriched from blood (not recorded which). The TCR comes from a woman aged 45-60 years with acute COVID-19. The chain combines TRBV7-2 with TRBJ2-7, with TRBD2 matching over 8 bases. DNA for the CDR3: TGTGCCAGCAGCTTAGGGACTAGCCACGAGCAGTACTTC. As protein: CASSLGTSHEQYF.